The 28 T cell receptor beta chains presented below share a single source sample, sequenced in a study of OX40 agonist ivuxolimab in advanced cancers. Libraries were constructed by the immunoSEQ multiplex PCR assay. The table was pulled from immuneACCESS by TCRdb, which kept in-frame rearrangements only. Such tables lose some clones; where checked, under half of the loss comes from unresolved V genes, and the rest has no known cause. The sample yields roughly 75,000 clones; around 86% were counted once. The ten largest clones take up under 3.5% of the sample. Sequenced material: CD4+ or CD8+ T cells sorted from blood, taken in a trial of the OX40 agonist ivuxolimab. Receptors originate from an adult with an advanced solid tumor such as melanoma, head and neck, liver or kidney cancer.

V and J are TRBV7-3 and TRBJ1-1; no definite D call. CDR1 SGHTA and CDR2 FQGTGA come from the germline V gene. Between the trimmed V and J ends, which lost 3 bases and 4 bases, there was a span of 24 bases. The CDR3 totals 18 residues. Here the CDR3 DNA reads TGTGCCAGCAGCTTGCGGGGAAAAACCACCCGGCGGGGCACTGAAGCTTTCTTT. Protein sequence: CASSLRGKTTRRGTEAFF.

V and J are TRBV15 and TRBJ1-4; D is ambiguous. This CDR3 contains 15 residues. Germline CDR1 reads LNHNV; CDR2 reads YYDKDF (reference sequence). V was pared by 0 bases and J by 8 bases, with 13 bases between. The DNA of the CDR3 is TGTGCCACCAGCAGAGATTCGACGAGCCGGGAAAAACTGTTTTTT. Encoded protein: CATSRDSTSREKLFF.

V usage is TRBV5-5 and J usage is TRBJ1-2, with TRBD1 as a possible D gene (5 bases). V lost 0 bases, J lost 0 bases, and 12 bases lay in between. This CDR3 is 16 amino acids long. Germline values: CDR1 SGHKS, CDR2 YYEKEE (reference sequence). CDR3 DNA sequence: TGTGCCAGCAGCTTGGCGGGGGTGATTACTAACTATGGCTACACCTTC. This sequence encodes CASSLAGVITNYGYTF.

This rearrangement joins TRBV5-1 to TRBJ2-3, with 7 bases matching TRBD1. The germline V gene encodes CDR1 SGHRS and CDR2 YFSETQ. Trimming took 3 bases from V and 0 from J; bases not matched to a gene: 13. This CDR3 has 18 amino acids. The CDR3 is CASSSRRDSLSSTDTQYF. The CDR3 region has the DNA TGCGCCAGCAGCTCCCGTCGGGACAGCCTATCTAGCACAGATACGCAGTATTTT.

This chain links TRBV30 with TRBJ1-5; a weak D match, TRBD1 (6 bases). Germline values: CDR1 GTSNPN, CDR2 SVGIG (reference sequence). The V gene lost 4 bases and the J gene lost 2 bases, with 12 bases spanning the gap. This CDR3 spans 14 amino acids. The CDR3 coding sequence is TGTGCCTGGACCCGGAAGGGGGGCAATCAGCCCCAGCATTTT. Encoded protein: CAWTRKGGNQPQHF.

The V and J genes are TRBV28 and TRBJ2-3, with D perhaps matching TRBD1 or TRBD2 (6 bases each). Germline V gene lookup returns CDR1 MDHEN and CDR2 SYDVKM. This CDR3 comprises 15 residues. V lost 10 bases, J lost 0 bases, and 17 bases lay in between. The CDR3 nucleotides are TGTGCCACCGACGGGGGCGGTTTTAGCACAGATACGCAGTATTTT. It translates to CATDGGGFSTDTQYF. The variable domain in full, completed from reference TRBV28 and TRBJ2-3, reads DVKVTQSSRYLVKRTGEKVFLECVQDMDHENMFWYRQDPGLGLRLIYFSYDVKMKEKGDIPEGYSVSREKKERFSLILESASTNQTSMYLCATDGGGFSTDTQYFGPGTRLTVL.

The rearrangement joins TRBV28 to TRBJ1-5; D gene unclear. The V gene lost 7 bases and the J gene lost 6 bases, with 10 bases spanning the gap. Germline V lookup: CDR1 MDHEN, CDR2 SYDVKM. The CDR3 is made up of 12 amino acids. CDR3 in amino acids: CASKDVGQPQHF. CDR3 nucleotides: TGTGCCAGCAAAGACGTAGGTCAGCCCCAGCATTTT.

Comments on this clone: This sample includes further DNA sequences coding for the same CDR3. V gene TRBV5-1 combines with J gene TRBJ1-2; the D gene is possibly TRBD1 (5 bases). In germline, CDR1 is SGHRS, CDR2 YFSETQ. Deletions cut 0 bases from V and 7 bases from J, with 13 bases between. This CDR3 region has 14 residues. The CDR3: CASSLARWGSGYTF. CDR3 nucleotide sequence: TGCGCCAGCAGCTTGGCGCGTTGGGGCAGTGGCTACACCTTC.

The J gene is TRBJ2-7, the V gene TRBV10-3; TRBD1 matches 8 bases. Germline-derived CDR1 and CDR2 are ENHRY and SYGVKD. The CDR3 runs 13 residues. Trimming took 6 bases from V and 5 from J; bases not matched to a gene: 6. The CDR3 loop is CAIRAGQVDEQYF. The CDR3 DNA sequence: TGTGCCATCAGGGCGGGACAGGTCGACGAGCAGTACTTC.

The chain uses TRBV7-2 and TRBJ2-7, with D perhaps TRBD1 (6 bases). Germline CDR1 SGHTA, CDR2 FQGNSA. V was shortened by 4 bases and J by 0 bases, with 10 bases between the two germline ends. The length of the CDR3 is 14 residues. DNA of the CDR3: TGTGCCAGCAGCTGGGGGACAAACTCCTACGAGCAGTACTTC. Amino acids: CASSWGTNSYEQYF.

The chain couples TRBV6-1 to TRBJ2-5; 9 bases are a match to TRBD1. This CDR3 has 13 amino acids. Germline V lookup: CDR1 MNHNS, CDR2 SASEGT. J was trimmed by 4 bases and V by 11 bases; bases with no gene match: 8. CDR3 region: CALQGAFSETQYF. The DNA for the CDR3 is TGTGCCCTACAGGGGGCGTTTTCAGAGACCCAGTACTTC.

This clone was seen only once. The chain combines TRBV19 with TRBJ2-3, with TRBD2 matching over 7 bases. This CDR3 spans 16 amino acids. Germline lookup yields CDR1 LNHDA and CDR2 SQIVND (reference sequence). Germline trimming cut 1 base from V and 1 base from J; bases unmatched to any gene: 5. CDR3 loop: CASSIVGGGGTDTQYF. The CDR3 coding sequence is TGTGCCAGTAGTATAGTGGGCGGGGGAGGCACAGATACGCAGTATTTT.

CDR3 amino acids: CASSLEQGSEQYF. The CDR3 DNA reads TGTGCCAGCAGCTTAGAACAGGGGTCCGAGCAGTACTTC. V gene TRBV7-9 combines with J gene TRBJ2-7, with 7 bases aligning to TRBD1. Per the germline V gene, CDR1 is SEHNR and CDR2 is FQNEAQ (reference sequence). The CDR3 has 13 amino acids. Germline trimming cut 1 base from V and 6 bases from J; bases unmatched to any gene: 3.

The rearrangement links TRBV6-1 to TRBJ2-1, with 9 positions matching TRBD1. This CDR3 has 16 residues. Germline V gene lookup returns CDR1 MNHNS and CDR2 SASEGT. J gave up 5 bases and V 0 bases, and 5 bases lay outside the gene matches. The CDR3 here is CASSEAGTGKNNEQFF. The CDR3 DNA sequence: TGTGCCAGCAGTGAAGCCGGGACAGGGAAAAACAATGAGCAGTTCTTC.

CDR3 nucleotides: TGTGCCAGCAGTTTTCTAGGGGCGACGAACACCGGGGAGCTGTTTTTT. Amino acids: CASSFLGATNTGELFF. The V gene is TRBV28, the J gene TRBJ2-2, with D possibly matching TRBD1 (5 bases). With 3 bases removed from V and 0 bases from J, the gap between germline ends came to 11 bases. The CDR3 extends over 16 amino acids. CDR1 is MDHEN and CDR2 is SYDVKM in the germline V gene.

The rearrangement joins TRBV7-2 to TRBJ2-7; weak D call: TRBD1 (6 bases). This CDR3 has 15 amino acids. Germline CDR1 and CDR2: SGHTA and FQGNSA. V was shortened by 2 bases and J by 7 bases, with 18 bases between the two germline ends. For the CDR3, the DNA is TGTGCCAGCAGCTTAAGAAGAACAGGGAGTCGGGAGCAGTACTTC. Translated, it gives CASSLRRTGSREQYF.

The CDR3 reads CASSPGTSGRGQYF. The CDR3 DNA reads TGTGCCAGCAGCCCCGGGACTAGCGGGCGAGGCCAGTACTTC. V is TRBV6-5 and J is TRBJ2-5, with 12 bases matching TRBD2. The CDR3 runs 14 residues. The J segment lost 10 bases and the V segment lost 6 bases, leaving 9 bases of the junction unmatched. The V gene's germline CDR1 is MNHEY and CDR2 SVGAGI.

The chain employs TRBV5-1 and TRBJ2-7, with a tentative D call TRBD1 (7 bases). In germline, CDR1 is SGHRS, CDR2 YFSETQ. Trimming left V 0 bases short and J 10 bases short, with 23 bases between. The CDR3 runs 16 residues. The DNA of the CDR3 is TGCGCCAGCAGCTTGGCCTCGCAGGGGGGCGGACGAGGACAGTACTTC. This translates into CASSLASQGGGRGQYF.

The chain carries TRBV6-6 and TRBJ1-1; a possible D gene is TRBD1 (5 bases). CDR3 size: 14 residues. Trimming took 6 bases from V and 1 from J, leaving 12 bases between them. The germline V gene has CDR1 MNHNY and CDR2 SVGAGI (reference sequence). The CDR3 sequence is CASSPTGGNTEAFF. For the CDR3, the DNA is TGTGCCAGCAGCCCGACGGGGGGGAACACTGAAGCTTTCTTT.

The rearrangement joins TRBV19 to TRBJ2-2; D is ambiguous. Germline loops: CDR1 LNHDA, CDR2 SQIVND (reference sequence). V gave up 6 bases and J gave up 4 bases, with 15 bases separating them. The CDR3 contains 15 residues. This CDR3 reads CASSHPPWGTGELFF. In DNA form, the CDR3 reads TGTGCCAGTAGCCACCCCCCTTGGGGCACCGGGGAGCTGTTTTTT.

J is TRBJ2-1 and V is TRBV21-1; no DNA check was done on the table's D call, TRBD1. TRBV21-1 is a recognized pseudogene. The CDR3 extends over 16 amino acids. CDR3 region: CASSPPGQGSYNEQFF. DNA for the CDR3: TGTGCCAGCAGCCCCCCGGGACAGGGCTCATACAATGAGCAGTTCTTC.

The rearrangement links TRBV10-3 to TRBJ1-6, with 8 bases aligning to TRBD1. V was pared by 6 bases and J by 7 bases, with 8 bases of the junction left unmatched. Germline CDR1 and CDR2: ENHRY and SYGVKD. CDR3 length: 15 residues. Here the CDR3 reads CAIRGRTGINSPLHF. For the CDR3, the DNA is TGTGCCATCAGGGGTAGGACAGGGATCAATTCACCCCTCCACTTT.

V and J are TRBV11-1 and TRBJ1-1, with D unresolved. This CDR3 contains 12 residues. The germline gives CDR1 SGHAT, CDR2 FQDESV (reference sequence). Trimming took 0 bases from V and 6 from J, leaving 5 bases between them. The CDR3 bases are TGTGCCAGCAGCTTAGCCGACTCTGAAGCTTTCTTT. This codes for CASSLADSEAFF.

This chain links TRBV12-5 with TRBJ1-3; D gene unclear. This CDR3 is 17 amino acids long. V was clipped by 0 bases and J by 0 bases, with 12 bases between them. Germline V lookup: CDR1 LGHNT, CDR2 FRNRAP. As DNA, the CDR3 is TGTGCTAGTGGTTTGGTAATCAGGCCCAGCTCTGGAAACACCATATATTTT. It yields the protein CASGLVIRPSSGNTIYF.

This CDR3 reads CASSRGVMNTEAFF. The CDR3 nucleotides are TGCGCCAGCAGTCGGGGGGTGATGAACACTGAAGCTTTCTTT. The chain couples TRBV5-1 to TRBJ1-1; D is perhaps TRBD1 (5 bases). CDR3 length: 14 residues. The V and J ends lost 5 bases and 0 bases respectively, with 11 bases between them. In germline, CDR1 is SGHRS, CDR2 YFSETQ.

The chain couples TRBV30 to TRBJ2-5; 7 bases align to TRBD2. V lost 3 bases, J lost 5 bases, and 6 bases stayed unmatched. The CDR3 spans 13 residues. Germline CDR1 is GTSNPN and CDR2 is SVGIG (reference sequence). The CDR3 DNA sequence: TGTGCCTGGAGCGCCGGGGGGACCGAGACCCAGTACTTC. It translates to CAWSAGGTETQYF.

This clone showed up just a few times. This CDR3 reads CASSYTGQGNSPLHF. The CDR3 nucleotides read TGTGCCAGCAGCTACACAGGACAGGGTAATTCACCCCTCCACTTT. This sequence joins TRBV6-5 and TRBJ1-6; TRBD1 aligns across 8 bases. Losses at the gene ends were 6 bases for V and 6 bases for J; bases not matched to a gene: 7. Germline V gives CDR1 MNHEY, CDR2 SVGAGI. The CDR3 extends over 15 amino acids.

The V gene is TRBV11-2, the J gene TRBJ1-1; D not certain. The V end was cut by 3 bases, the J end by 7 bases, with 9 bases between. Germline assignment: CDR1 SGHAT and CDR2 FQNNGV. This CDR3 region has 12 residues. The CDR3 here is CASSFARGEAFF. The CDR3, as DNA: TGTGCCAGCAGCTTCGCGCGGGGTGAAGCTTTCTTT.